The 18 T cell receptor beta chains reported below all come from one sample, sequenced in a study of identical twins. MiXCR, applied by TCRdb to the 5' RACE reads, yields one record per CDR3 protein. The sample has about 550,000 distinct CDR3 sequences, more than 20% seen once. The same specimen was also included in a second study, on yellow fever vaccine responses in identical twins.

Sequencing was done on a sample of CD4+ T cells sorted from blood. The source is a young woman in good health.

The chain joins TRBV6-1 to TRBJ2-7; TRBD1 matches 10 bases. Germline V gives CDR1 MNHNS, CDR2 SASEGT. The CDR3 runs to 13 residues. V was clipped by 6 bases and J by 7 bases; unmatched bases: 6. The CDR3 bases are TGTGCCAGCAGGGGGACAGGGGCGAGGGAGCAGTACTTC. It encodes CASRGTGAREQYF.

The table lists this clonotype with many counts. The chain couples TRBV7-2 to TRBJ2-1; 9 positions match TRBD2. With V trimmed by 9 bases and J by 6 bases, 9 bases remained unmatched. The V gene's germline CDR1 is SGHTA and CDR2 FQGNSA. CDR3 length equals 14 residues. The DNA of the CDR3 is TGTGCCAGAGGGTCCGGAGCGGGAGGCAATGAGCAGTTCTTC. This encodes CARGSGAGGNEQFF.

V gene TRBV20-1 combines with J gene TRBJ2-4; TRBD2 aligns across 10 bases. The ends lost 1 base at V and 2 bases at J; junction bases unmatched: 11. Germline V gives CDR1 DFQATT, CDR2 SNEGSKA (reference sequence). The CDR3 has 18 residues. CDR3 region: CSARVPLAGVATKNIQYF. The CDR3 region has the DNA TGCAGTGCTAGAGTGCCCCTAGCGGGAGTCGCTACCAAAAACATTCAGTACTTC.

The rearrangement links TRBV9 to TRBJ1-5, with TRBD1 as a possible D gene (6 bases). The V end lost 0 bases, the J end lost 9 bases, and 13 bases lay between the germline ends. Germline CDR1 and CDR2: SGDLS and YYNGEE. The CDR3 loop spans 14 amino acids. In DNA, the CDR3 is TGTGCCAGCAGCGTAGGACAGGACGTTCGGCCCCAGCATTTT. Translated, it gives CASSVGQDVRPQHF.

The chain is built from TRBV20-1 and TRBJ2-2, with 8 positions matching TRBD2. Trimming at V came to 6 bases and at J to 0 bases, leaving 9 bases not matched to a gene. The CDR3 has 16 amino acids. In germline, CDR1 is DFQATT, CDR2 SNEGSKA (reference sequence). CDR3 DNA: TGCAGTGCCCCCGGGGGCGGGGGGCCGAACACCGGGGAGCTGTTTTTT. Its translation is CSAPGGGGPNTGELFF.

This clonotype was found a few times. The chain is built from TRBV10-2 and TRBJ2-7, with D perhaps matching TRBD1 (6 bases). The CDR3 runs 12 residues. Germline lookup yields CDR1 WSHSY and CDR2 SAAADI. The V and J ends lost 4 bases and 5 bases respectively, with 9 bases between them. CDR3 DNA: TGCGCCAGCAGTGGCCGGGACAACGAGCAGTACGTC. Translated: CASSGRDNEQYV.

The V call is TRBV5-1, the J call TRBJ2-5; 7 bases align to TRBD2. There are 15 residues in the CDR3. The junction had 7 bases not matched to a gene; V was cut back by 4 bases and J by 1 base. The germline gives CDR1 SGHRS, CDR2 YFSETQ. CDR3 sequence (DNA): TGCGCCAGCAGCCGCCAAGCGGGACCCCAAGAGACCCAGTACTTC. Residues: CASSRQAGPQETQYF. The entire variable domain, with the rest obtained from reference TRBV5-1 and TRBJ2-5, is as follows: KAGVTQTPRYLIKTRGQQVTLSCSPISGHRSVSWYQQTPGQGLQFLFEYFSETQRNKGNFPGRFSGRQFSNSRSEMNVSTLELGDSALYLCASSRQAGPQETQYFGPGTRLLVL.

The chain couples TRBV29-1 to TRBJ2-3, with D possibly matching TRBD2 (5 bases). Germline V gene data show CDR1 as SQVTM and CDR2 as ANQGSEA. V shed 3 bases and J shed 4 bases, with 14 bases lying between them. The CDR3 runs to 14 residues. CDR3 amino acids: CSVDSERNADTQYF. CDR3 bases: TGCAGCGTTGATTCGGAGCGGAACGCAGATACGCAGTATTTT.

This clonotype was seen a few times. The chain recombines TRBV11-2 with TRBJ2-5; D not resolved. The germline gives CDR1 SGHAT, CDR2 FQNNGV. V was clipped by 4 bases and J by 5 bases, with 14 bases between them. The CDR3 consists of 14 residues. CDR3 bases: TGTGCCAGCAGCTACTCCCGGGTGGGCGAGACCCAGTACTTC. Translating it yields CASSYSRVGETQYF.

This rearrangement joins TRBV6-1 to TRBJ2-1, with 8 bases lining up with TRBD2. CDR1 and CDR2 (germline): MNHNS, SASEGT. The V and J ends lost 3 bases and 4 bases, in that order; junction bases with no gene match: 5. The CDR3 contains 15 residues. In nucleotides, the CDR3 is TGTGCCAGCAGTGAGCGGGGGGCAACATACAATGAGCAGTTCTTC. This sequence encodes CASSERGATYNEQFF.

The V and J genes are TRBV28 and TRBJ2-1; D is unclear. The CDR3 totals 16 residues. Germline V gene sequence: CDR1 MDHEN, CDR2 SYDVKM. Trimming removed 5 bases from V and 4 bases from J, with 18 bases in between. CDR3 bases: TGTGCCAGCAGTCCCGACCGAGCTGGAGTATACAATGAGCAGTTCTTC. Protein product: CASSPDRAGVYNEQFF.

The sample holds a few counts of this clonotype. This chain joins TRBV10-3 and TRBJ1-1; 10 positions match TRBD1. The ends lost 6 bases at V and 5 bases at J; junction bases unmatched: 3. Per germline, CDR1 ENHRY and CDR2 SYGVKD. CDR3 length equals 13 residues. The CDR3 sequence: CAIRGTGVTEAFF. CDR3 DNA sequence: TGTGCCATCAGGGGGACAGGGGTTACTGAAGCTTTCTTT.

The chain has TRBV4-2 and TRBJ1-5, with a tentative D call TRBD1 (5 bases). V dropped 0 bases and J dropped 4 bases, with 13 bases sitting between them. The germline gives CDR1 LGHNA, CDR2 YNFKEQ. The CDR3 length is 16 residues. CDR3 amino acids: CASSQEAGGWNQPQHF. The CDR3 nucleotides are TGTGCCAGCAGCCAAGAAGCCGGGGGGTGGAATCAGCCCCAGCATTTT.

The rearrangement uses TRBV19 and TRBJ2-6; maybe TRBD2 (5 bases). V lost 3 bases and J lost 0, with 6 bases in between. CDR1 and CDR2 from the germline V gene are LNHDA and SQIVND (reference sequence). The CDR3 is made up of 15 amino acids. CDR3 coding DNA: TGTGCCAGTAGTATGGGGAGCTCTGGGGCCAACGTCCTGACTTTC. Amino acids: CASSMGSSGANVLTF.

Only a few counts were recorded for this clonotype. This chain links TRBV29-1 with TRBJ2-1, with 7 positions matching TRBD2. Germline V CDR1 and CDR2: SQVTM, ANQGSEA. The CDR3 runs to 19 residues. V shed 2 bases and J 0 bases; nucleotides not matched to a gene: 16. CDR3 region: CSVEKRLAVVASSYNEQFF. The CDR3 coding sequence is TGCAGCGTTGAAAAAAGGCTAGCGGTAGTTGCAAGCTCCTACAATGAGCAGTTCTTC.

The genes are TRBV3-1 and TRBJ2-2; D might be TRBD1 (6 bases). The germline V gene encodes CDR1 LGHDT and CDR2 YNNKEL (reference sequence). The CDR3 has 16 residues. V shed 3 bases and J shed 1 base, with 12 bases lying between them. The CDR3 coding sequence is TGTGCCAGCAGCCACCCCCTGACAGGGAACACCGGGGAGCTGTTTTTT. This translates into CASSHPLTGNTGELFF.

This chain joins TRBV27 and TRBJ2-6, with 9 bases identical to TRBD1. V trimming: 5 bases; J trimming: 3 bases; junction bases outside the gene matches: 8. In germline, CDR1 is MNHEY, CDR2 SMNVEV (reference sequence). The CDR3 covers 17 residues. The CDR3 sequence: CASSPRTGVRGANVLTF. The CDR3 DNA reads as TGTGCCAGCAGTCCCCGGACAGGGGTTCGTGGGGCCAACGTCCTGACTTTC.

The rearrangement joins TRBV25-1 to TRBJ2-5; 11 bases match TRBD2. After removal of 5 bases from V and 4 bases from J, the junction contained 15 bases not matched to a gene. CDR3 length: 18 amino acids. In germline, CDR1 is MGHDK, CDR2 SYGVNS. The CDR3 DNA is TGTGCCAGCAGTCCTCCACTAGCGGGAGTGGGTTTGGGAGAGACCCAGTACTTC. It codes for CASSPPLAGVGLGETQYF.